Listed below are T cell receptor beta chains from one sample, sequenced in a study of blood T cell repertoires in COVID-19. Method: immunoSEQ multiplex PCR; TCRdb's copy keeps in-frame clones and lacks some. The sample carries about 300,000 clones, 86% recorded once. The sample was peripheral blood. The receptors shown here come from a woman aged 45-65 years with acute or convalescent COVID-19. CDR3s include the opening cysteine and the closing phenylalanine or tryptophan. The D gene is left open where the match is weak. Rows may omit the clone size; those that give it use once, few, many or a size class.

d_gene	j_gene	v_gene	abundance	CDR3aa	CDR3nt
NA	TRBJ2-4	TRBV21-1	NA	CASSKGPRATKNIQYF	TGTGCCAGCAGCAAAGGACCCAGGGCGACCAAAAACATTCAGTACTTC
TRBD1	TRBJ2-1	TRBV19	NA	CASIGTGGPYNEQFF	TGTGCCAGTATCGGGACAGGGGGACCCTACAATGAGCAGTTCTTC
TRBD2	TRBJ2-7	TRBV6-2/TRBV6-3	NA	CASSYGGLAGGAYEQYF	TGTGCCAGCAGTTACGGGGGACTAGCGGGAGGCGCCTACGAGCAGTACTTC
NA	TRBJ2-1	TRBV24-1	NA	CATSGGQRLAYNEQFF	TGTGCCACCAGTGGTGGACAAAGACTAGCCTACAATGAGCAGTTCTTC
NA	TRBJ1-1	TRBV7-8	NA	CASSRGEGGEAFF	TGTGCCAGCAGCCGGGGAGAGGGCGGTGAAGCTTTCTTT
TRBD2	TRBJ2-7	TRBV27	NA	CASSLSRLASSYEQYF	TGTGCCAGCAGTTTAAGTCGACTAGCGAGCTCCTACGAGCAGTACTTC
NA	TRBJ1-6	TRBV5-4	NA	CASTDSSSSYNSPLHF	TGTGCCAGCACCGACTCTTCGAGCTCCTATAATTCACCCCTCCACTTT
TRBD2	TRBJ2-7	TRBV7-8	NA	CASRANSGRSYEQYF	TGTGCCAGCAGGGCCAACAGCGGGAGGTCCTACGAGCAGTACTTC
TRBD2	TRBJ2-7	TRBV5-1	NA	CASSLELAGAYEQYF	TGCGCCAGCAGCTTGGAACTAGCGGGGGCCTACGAGCAGTACTTC
TRBD2	TRBJ2-2	TRBV5-6	NA	CASSGLAGARDTGELFF	TGTGCCAGCAGTGGTCTAGCGGGAGCTCGGGACACCGGGGAGCTGTTTTTT
NA	TRBJ2-2	TRBV9	NA	CASSVDSGYTGELFF	TGTGCCAGCAGCGTAGACAGTGGCTACACCGGGGAGCTGTTTTTT
NA	TRBJ1-5	TRBV19	NA	CASSRQNHQPQHF	TGTGCCAGTAGTAGACAGAACCATCAGCCCCAGCATTTT
NA	TRBJ1-2	TRBV27	NA	CASSLAGANGYTF	TGTGCCAGCAGCCTTGCGGGGGCGAATGGCTACACCTTC
TRBD1	TRBJ1-4	TRBV4-1	NA	CASSPGQGRERVFF	TGCGCCAGCAGCCCGGGACAGGGAAGAGAAAGAGTGTTTTTT
NA	TRBJ1-1	TRBV4-1	NA	CASSQTILAGDTEAFF	TGCGCCAGCAGCCAAACTATTCTCGCCGGGGACACTGAAGCTTTCTTT
NA	TRBJ2-2	TRBV10-3	NA	CAISDPSFRDNNTGELFF	TGTGCCATCAGTGACCCGTCCTTCCGGGACAACAACACCGGGGAGCTGTTTTTT
NA	TRBJ2-7	TRBV5-1	NA	CASSLERGGFDEQYF	TGCGCCAGCAGCTTGGAAAGAGGAGGGTTCGACGAGCAGTACTTC
TRBD2	TRBJ2-5	TRBV4-3	NA	CASSQDPQGASGEETQYF	TGCGCCAGCAGCCAGGACCCCCAAGGGGCTAGCGGAGAAGAGACCCAGTACTTC
NA	TRBJ2-4	TRBV28	once	CASSPRGANIQYF	TGTGCCAGCAGTCCGCGGGGTGCAAACATTCAGTACTTC
NA	TRBJ2-7	TRBV19	NA	CASSPKPRAGSYEQYF	TGTGCCAGTAGTCCCAAACCTCGGGCAGGGTCCTACGAGCAGTACTTC
NA	TRBJ1-4	TRBV28	NA	CASSLQKAGVEKLFF	TGTGCCAGCAGTTTACAAAAGGCAGGGGTTGAAAAACTGTTTTTT
TRBD1	TRBJ1-2	TRBV6-6	NA	CATRSGTGNYGYTF	TGTGCCACCCGCAGCGGGACAGGGAACTATGGCTACACCTTC
NA	TRBJ1-5	TRBV9	NA	CASSEGVLSNQPQHF	TGTGCCAGCAGCGAGGGGGTGTTGAGCAATCAGCCCCAGCATTTT
NA	TRBJ1-1	TRBV12-3/TRBV12-4	NA	CASTPRGTEAFF	TGTGCCAGCACTCCTCGGGGCACTGAAGCTTTCTTT
TRBD2	TRBJ2-2	TRBV5-4	NA	CASSGLAGNTGELFF	TGTGCCAGCAGCGGACTAGCGGGAAACACCGGGGAGCTGTTTTTT
TRBD2	TRBJ2-1	TRBV18	NA	CASSPTSGTYNEQFF	TGTGCCAGCTCACCGACTAGCGGGACCTACAATGAGCAGTTCTTC
NA	TRBJ1-6	TRBV9	once	CASSVEQGPGSPLHF	TGTGCCAGCAGCGTAGAGCAGGGTCCAGGGTCACCCCTCCACTTT
TRBD1	TRBJ2-2	TRBV19	few	CASSAGTGGSQGTGELFF	TGTGCCAGTAGCGCCGGGACAGGGGGCTCTCAAGGCACCGGGGAGCTGTTTTTT
NA	TRBJ1-3	TRBV5-6	NA	CASINTRAGNTIYF	TGTGCCAGCATCAACACGCGGGCTGGAAACACCATATATTTT
TRBD2	TRBJ2-5	TRBV4-1	once	CASSQLPVTSGSQETQYF	TGCGCCAGCAGCCAATTGCCGGTGACTAGCGGAAGTCAAGAGACCCAGTACTTC
TRBD1	TRBJ2-5	TRBV18	NA	CASSPGTGRQTQYF	TGTGCCAGCTCACCAGGGACAGGGAGACAGACCCAGTACTTC
TRBD1	TRBJ1-1	TRBV5-4	few	CASRPTGPNTEAFF	TGTGCCAGCAGACCGACAGGGCCGAACACTGAAGCTTTCTTT
TRBD2	TRBJ2-1	TRBV20-1	NA	CSASGAGLAGRASYNEQFF	TGCAGTGCTAGTGGGGCAGGACTAGCGGGAAGGGCTTCCTACAATGAGCAGTTCTTC